The 20 T cell receptor beta chains presented below share a single source sample, sequenced in a study of blood T cell repertoires in COVID-19. TCRdb's table, derived via immunoSEQ multiplex PCR, lists solely in-frame clones and lacks some. This repertoire shows 200,000 to 300,000 clones, nearly 95% found once; its top ten account for 0.83%. Specimen: peripheral blood. These receptors came from a man younger than 45 with COVID-19, enrolled during active disease.

The rearrangement links TRBV10-3 to TRBJ2-2; D uncertain. The CDR3 is 14 residues long. V lost 6 bases and J 0 bases, leaving 8 bases between the germline ends. From germline, CDR1 is ENHRY and CDR2 SYGVKD. The CDR3 nucleotides read TGTGCCATCAGAGACTCTTCGAACACCGGGGAGCTGTTTTTT. Protein product: CAIRDSSNTGELFF.

J is TRBJ2-5 and V is TRBV30; 11 bases align to TRBD2. V trimming: 1 base; J trimming: 5 bases; junction bases outside the gene matches: 15. The CDR3 spans 18 residues. Germline CDR1 and CDR2: GTSNPN and SVGIG (reference sequence). CDR3 bases: TGTGCCTGGAGTGGTTTAAAAGGGACTAGCGGTAGATTTGAGACCCAGTACTTC. This codes for CAWSGLKGTSGRFETQYF.

This clone appeared a few times. At one of its ends the junction is not consistent with the germline gene, which may arise from a read error. The chain carries TRBV2 and TRBJ2-7, with D perhaps TRBD2 (5 bases). This CDR3 contains 15 residues. Germline lookup yields CDR1 SNHLY and CDR2 FYNNEI. Here the CDR3 DNA reads TGTGCCAGCAGTGATCCCCCCCGAGGGTCCTTCGAGCAGTACTTC. It specifies CASSDPPRGSFEQYF.

The chain combines TRBV2 with TRBJ1-3, with TRBD1 identical over 8 bases. Germline CDR1 is SNHLY and CDR2 is FYNNEI. The CDR3 is made up of 16 amino acids. J lost 0 bases, V lost 6 bases, and 7 bases had no gene match. CDR3 bases: TGTGCCAGCAGCGGACAGGGCCAGTACTCTGGAAACACCATATATTTT. The encoded protein is CASSGQGQYSGNTIYF.

CDR3 in DNA: TGTGCCAGCAGCCTCAGGGCTAGCAATCAGCCCCAGCATTTT. This encodes CASSLRASNQPQHF. The J gene is TRBJ1-5, the V gene TRBV6-5, with a tentative D call TRBD1 (5 bases). The length of the CDR3 is 14 residues. CDR1 is MNHEY, CDR2 SVGAGI, per germline. Trimming removed 6 bases from V and 0 bases from J, with 9 bases in between.

The chain recombines TRBV7-9 with TRBJ1-1, with TRBD1 matching 9 bases. Germline lookup yields CDR1 SEHNR and CDR2 FQNEAQ (reference sequence). The CDR3 totals 13 residues. The V gene end was trimmed by 9 bases and the J gene end by 2 bases; junction bases not matched to a gene: 4. The CDR3, as DNA: TGTGCCAGACCGGGACAGGGAAACACTGAAGCTTTCTTT. Its protein is CARPGQGNTEAFF. Full variable domain (rest looked up from reference TRBV7-9 and TRBJ1-1): DTGVSQNPRHKITKRGQNVTFRCDPISEHNRLYWYRQTLGQGPEFLTYFQNEAQLEKSRLLSDRFSAERPKGSFSTLEIQRTEQGDSAMYLCARPGQGNTEAFFGQGTRLTVV.

The chain recombines TRBV6-1 with TRBJ2-6; D possibly corresponds to TRBD1 (5 bases). The V and J ends lost 1 base and 2 bases respectively, with 15 bases between them. CDR1 is MNHNS, CDR2 SASEGT, per germline. The CDR3 runs to 18 residues. The DNA for the CDR3 is TGTGCCAGCAGTGAAGGTGGCAGGGTTAAGGCTGGGGCCAACGTCCTGACTTTC. It encodes CASSEGGRVKAGANVLTF.

J is TRBJ1-5 and V is TRBV23-1, with TRBD1 matching 8 bases. TRBV23-1 is marked as an open reading frame, function uncertain. The CDR3 covers 15 residues. The V and J ends lost 6 bases and 4 bases, in that order; junction bases with no gene match: 8. This CDR3 is CASSETGAPNQPQHF. In nucleotides, the CDR3 is TGCGCCAGCAGCGAGACAGGGGCCCCAAATCAGCCCCAGCATTTT.

The chain employs TRBV7-2 and TRBJ1-1; 7 nucleotides line up with TRBD1. The CDR3 totals 15 residues. The germline gives CDR1 SGHTA, CDR2 FQGNSA. The V segment lost 6 bases and the J segment 4 bases; nucleotides outside the gene matches: 11. The CDR3 is CASRPPQGRGTEAFF. The CDR3 DNA reads as TGTGCCAGCAGGCCACCACAGGGGCGGGGCACTGAAGCTTTCTTT.

J is TRBJ2-3 and V is TRBV27; 9 bases line up with TRBD1. Germline V CDR1 and CDR2: MNHEY, SMNVEV (reference sequence). This CDR3 comprises 16 residues. The junction had 6 bases not matched to a gene; V was cut back by 1 base and J by 4 bases. The CDR3 loop reads CASSLWDRAAPDTQYF. In nucleotides, the CDR3 is TGTGCCAGCAGTTTATGGGACAGGGCAGCCCCAGATACGCAGTATTTT.

This clone was found a few times. The rearrangement joins TRBV18 to TRBJ2-7, with 8 nucleotides matching TRBD1. There are 14 residues in the CDR3. Germline V gives CDR1 KGHSH, CDR2 LQKENI. J was trimmed by 6 bases and V by 3 bases; bases with no gene match: 7. Here the CDR3 reads CASSPLDRDAEQYF. The CDR3, as DNA: TGTGCCAGCTCACCTCTGGACAGGGACGCCGAGCAGTACTTC.

The chain joins TRBV27 to TRBJ2-5; D is perhaps TRBD2 (6 bases). Trimming shortened V by 3 bases and J by 0 bases, and 11 bases separated the two germline ends. This CDR3 has 15 residues. The germline CDR1 and CDR2 sequences are MNHEY and SMNVEV (reference sequence). CDR3 in amino acids: CASSFRGGNQETQYF. As DNA, the CDR3 is TGTGCCAGCAGTTTTCGTGGGGGGAACCAAGAGACCCAGTACTTC.

This chain joins TRBV7-6 and TRBJ2-7; 8 bases align to TRBD1. V trimming: 2 bases; J trimming: 5 bases; junction bases outside the gene matches: 8. In germline, CDR1 is SGHVS, CDR2 FNYEAQ. This CDR3 has 15 amino acids. The CDR3 here is CASSLTTGENDEQYF. In DNA form, the CDR3 reads TGTGCCAGCAGCTTAACGACAGGGGAAAACGACGAGCAGTACTTC.

The gene calls are TRBV5-1 and TRBJ2-5, with 8 bases fitting TRBD1. Trimming removed 4 bases from V and 5 bases from J; junction bases left unmatched: 10. CDR1 is SGHRS and CDR2 is YFSETQ in the germline V gene. The CDR3 extends over 15 amino acids. CDR3 in amino acids: CASSRRTGQDETQYF. The CDR3, as DNA: TGCGCCAGCAGCAGGAGGACAGGGCAAGACGAGACCCAGTACTTC.

The chain combines TRBV9 with TRBJ2-3; tentatively, D is TRBD2 (5 bases). V was trimmed by 0 bases and J by 2 bases, leaving 10 bases between them. This CDR3 has 15 residues. Germline CDR1 reads SGDLS; CDR2 reads YYNGEE. The CDR3 sequence: CASSVVTGNTDTQYF. In DNA, the CDR3 is TGTGCCAGCAGCGTAGTCACGGGGAACACAGATACGCAGTATTTT.

The V and J genes are TRBV6-5 and TRBJ2-3; D is unclear. The CDR3 has 11 amino acids. Trimming took 4 bases from V and 4 from J, leaving 3 bases between them. Germline CDR1 is MNHEY and CDR2 is SVGAGI. CDR3 protein: CASSLADTQYF. In DNA form, the CDR3 reads TGTGCCAGCAGTTTAGCAGATACGCAGTATTTT.

The gene calls are TRBV6-5 and TRBJ1-1, with D hard to call. Germline CDR1 is MNHEY and CDR2 is SVGAGI. Trimming removed 4 bases from V and 0 bases from J, with 9 bases in between. The CDR3 is 14 amino acids. The DNA of the CDR3 is TGTGCCAGCAGTTTGGGCGTCGTGAACACTGAAGCTTTCTTT. Protein product: CASSLGVVNTEAFF.

This chain joins TRBV2 and TRBJ2-7; tentatively, D is TRBD1 (6 bases). The V end lost 6 bases, the J end lost 2 bases, and 14 bases lay between the germline ends. The length of the CDR3 is 14 residues. Germline CDR1 is SNHLY and CDR2 is FYNNEI. CDR3 bases: TGTGCCAGCAGAGAGGACAGCGTCACCTACGAGCAGTACTTC. Amino acids: CASREDSVTYEQYF.

V is TRBV4-1 and J is TRBJ1-1, with TRBD1 matching 8 bases. Losses at the gene ends were 4 bases for V and 1 base for J; bases not matched to a gene: 8. The CDR3 runs 16 residues. Germline V gene data show CDR1 as MGHRA and CDR2 as YSYEKL. CDR3 loop: CASSPPPGQGNTEAFF. The CDR3 DNA sequence: TGCGCCAGCAGCCCACCCCCAGGACAGGGGAACACTGAAGCTTTCTTT.

The chain joins TRBV11-2 to TRBJ1-2; the match to TRBD1 covers 7 bases. The CDR3 has 13 residues. From germline, CDR1 is SGHAT and CDR2 FQNNGV. After removal of 1 base from V and 8 bases from J, the junction contained 4 bases not matched to a gene. CDR3 in amino acids: CASSLGQGEGYTF. CDR3 coding DNA: TGTGCCAGCAGCTTAGGACAGGGAGAAGGCTACACCTTC.